This TCR beta chain was documented in a study of blood T cell repertoires in COVID-19. Study context: There were acute and convalescent COVID-19 samples, and they came from the United States, Italy and Spain. In each case, the material was cDNA or gDNA derived from T cells, B-cell-depleted T cells, or PBMCs.

As handled by the study authors: Amplifying reference gene primers gave estimates of nucleated cell counts. Profiled with immunoSEQ multiplex PCR; TCRdb holds only in-frame clones, not every one. D and trimming were read from the DNA, whereas the V and J calls and clone size are those reported in that table. The sample holds 200,000 or so clones, about 79% seen once. This CDR3 is built from 16 residues. Losses at the gene ends were 3 bases for V and 7 bases for J; bases not matched to a gene: 7. Germline-derived CDR1 and CDR2 are MDHEN and SYDVKM. This chain uses TRBV28 with TRBJ1-6; TRBD1 agrees at 9 bases. The receptor was isolated from a human donor in a cohort sampled during active COVID-19. Sequenced material: peripheral blood. The CDR3 region is CASSFHRGLGNSPLHF. The CDR3 coding sequence is TGTGCCAGCAGTTTCCACAGGGGGCTGGGGAATTCACCCCTCCACTTT.